This TCR beta chain was found in a study of cytomegalovirus exposure and HLA in healthy donors. A multiplex PCR was run with 60 Vbeta primers and 13 Jbeta primers. Per the study methods: Roughly 11 million shared chains were among 65 million to 85 million unique TCR beta chains counted in a later analysis. TCRdb keeps only in-frame clones here, not all; method: immunoSEQ multiplex PCR. Clone size and V and J calls were adopted from that table, with D and trimming inferred from the DNA. The sample has 150,000 or so clones; more than 7.5% are singletons. This CDR3 is 14 amino acids long. Germline assignment: CDR1 SQVTM and CDR2 ANQGSEA. The V end was cut by 5 bases, the J end by 8 bases, with 18 bases between. Broader study findings: Later work showed greater clonal expansion in HLA-associated TCR beta chains than in equally common others. Most observed TCR sequences were rare, whereas some public TCRs were detected in many donors. Based on reports, TCR beta sequences accurately predicted HLA-A and HLA-B alleles for most subjects.

As to this clone: As yet, its antigen is unknown.

The sequencing input was PBMCs. V is TRBV29-1 and J is TRBJ1-4, with D perhaps TRBD1 (5 bases). The receptor comes from a man over 45 in good health and CMV-seronegative. The CDR3 is CSVSPSGVGEKLFF. In nucleotides, the CDR3 is TGCAGCGTTTCACCGTCGGGGGTCGGGGAAAAACTGTTTTTT.